One and the same sample provided the 10 T cell receptor beta chains below, sequenced in a study of blood T cell repertoires in COVID-19. Assay: immunoSEQ multiplex PCR; the TCRdb copy retains only in-frame clones and omits some. The sample consists of roughly 74,000 clones, roughly 88% of them appearing once. Sequences were obtained from peripheral blood. Receptors originate from a man aged 65 to 79 with active or convalescent COVID-19.

This clone came up a few times. The chain links TRBV6-5 to TRBJ2-1; D perhaps matches TRBD2 (5 bases). V was cut by 0 bases and J by 4 bases, with 7 bases left in between. Germline V gene lookup returns CDR1 MNHEY and CDR2 SVGAGI. This CDR3 is built from 14 residues. The CDR3, as DNA: TGTGCCAGCAGTTACTCGCGGGTATACAATGAGCAGTTCTTC. Residues: CASSYSRVYNEQFF.

This clone was found once. The chain employs TRBV6-5 and TRBJ1-3, with D perhaps TRBD1 (6 bases). The V end was cut by 8 bases, the J end by 2 bases, with 7 bases between. This CDR3 is built from 12 residues. CDR1 MNHEY and CDR2 SVGAGI come from the germline V gene. CDR3 sequence (DNA): TGTGCCAGCGGGGGCACTGGAAACACCATATATTTT. Residues: CASGGTGNTIYF.

The chain uses TRBV3-1 (or the pseudogene TRBV3-2) and TRBJ2-7, with unresolved D. Trimming stripped 1 base from V and 2 bases from J, with 12 bases between. CDR3 length: 15 amino acids. From germline, CDR1 is LGHDT and CDR2 YNNKEL (reference sequence). The CDR3 coding sequence is TGTGCCAGCAGCCAAGGGCCAACAAGTGCCTACGAGCAGTACTTC. Its protein product is CASSQGPTSAYEQYF.

The chain uses TRBV7-9 and TRBJ2-1; 9 nucleotides agree with TRBD1. The germline gives CDR1 SEHNR, CDR2 FQNEAQ (reference sequence). V lost 2 bases, J lost 7 bases, and 6 bases stayed unmatched. The CDR3 is made up of 15 amino acids. The chain's CDR3 is CASSLWGQGLNEQFF. CDR3 nucleotides: TGTGCCAGCAGCTTATGGGGACAGGGCCTTAATGAGCAGTTCTTC.

The chain employs TRBV19 and TRBJ2-1, with 9 bases identical to TRBD1. Germline CDR1 LNHDA, CDR2 SQIVND (reference sequence). V dropped 11 bases and J dropped 5; count of bases not matched to a gene: 4. The CDR3 totals 12 residues. Written as DNA, the CDR3 is TGTGCCGCGGGACAGGGCCACAATGAGCAGTTCTTC. Protein: CAAGQGHNEQFF.

CDR3 nucleotides: TGTGCCAGCAGCATAGCGGGGGGGCCCTCCGGGGAGCTGTTTTTT. Translated, it gives CASSIAGGPSGELFF. V gene TRBV2 combines with J gene TRBJ2-2, with TRBD2 matching over 11 bases. The CDR3 has 15 amino acids. The trim removed 6 bases at V and 6 bases at J, leaving 6 bases unmatched. Germline-derived CDR1 and CDR2 are SNHLY and FYNNEI.

The genes are TRBV19 and TRBJ2-3; TRBD2 agrees at 9 bases. The CDR3 loop spans 16 amino acids. Per the germline V gene, CDR1 is LNHDA and CDR2 is SQIVND (reference sequence). The V gene end was trimmed by 3 bases and the J gene end by 2 bases; junction bases not matched to a gene: 6. DNA for the CDR3: TGTGCCAGTAGTATCCGCGGGGGGGCCAACACAGATACGCAGTATTTT. Amino acid sequence: CASSIRGGANTDTQYF.

This clone has only one observation. The chain is built from TRBV5-1 and TRBJ2-3, with TRBD1 matching 8 bases. The J segment lost 0 bases and the V segment lost 7 bases, leaving 1 base of the junction unmatched. Germline CDR1 reads SGHRS; CDR2 reads YFSETQ. The CDR3 totals 13 residues. The CDR3 reads CASGTGSTDTQYF. In nucleotides, the CDR3 is TGCGCCAGCGGGACAGGTAGCACAGATACGCAGTATTTT.

The chain is built from TRBV19 and TRBJ2-5; 12 nucleotides line up with TRBD2. Germline V gene sequence: CDR1 LNHDA, CDR2 SQIVND (reference sequence). Trimming removed 4 bases from V and 4 bases from J; junction bases left unmatched: 4. CDR3 length: 15 residues. CDR3 region: CASSTTGLAGETQYF. CDR3 in DNA: TGTGCCAGTAGTACGACGGGACTAGCGGGAGAGACCCAGTACTTC.

This rearrangement joins TRBV3-1 (or the pseudogene TRBV3-2) to TRBJ2-5; D gene unclear. Germline CDR1 is LGHDT and CDR2 is YNNKEL (reference sequence). The CDR3 is 13 residues long. Trimming left V 0 bases short and J 7 bases short, with 9 bases between. This CDR3 reads CASSQEVSGTQYF. Written as DNA, the CDR3 is TGTGCCAGCAGCCAAGAAGTGTCGGGGACCCAGTACTTC.